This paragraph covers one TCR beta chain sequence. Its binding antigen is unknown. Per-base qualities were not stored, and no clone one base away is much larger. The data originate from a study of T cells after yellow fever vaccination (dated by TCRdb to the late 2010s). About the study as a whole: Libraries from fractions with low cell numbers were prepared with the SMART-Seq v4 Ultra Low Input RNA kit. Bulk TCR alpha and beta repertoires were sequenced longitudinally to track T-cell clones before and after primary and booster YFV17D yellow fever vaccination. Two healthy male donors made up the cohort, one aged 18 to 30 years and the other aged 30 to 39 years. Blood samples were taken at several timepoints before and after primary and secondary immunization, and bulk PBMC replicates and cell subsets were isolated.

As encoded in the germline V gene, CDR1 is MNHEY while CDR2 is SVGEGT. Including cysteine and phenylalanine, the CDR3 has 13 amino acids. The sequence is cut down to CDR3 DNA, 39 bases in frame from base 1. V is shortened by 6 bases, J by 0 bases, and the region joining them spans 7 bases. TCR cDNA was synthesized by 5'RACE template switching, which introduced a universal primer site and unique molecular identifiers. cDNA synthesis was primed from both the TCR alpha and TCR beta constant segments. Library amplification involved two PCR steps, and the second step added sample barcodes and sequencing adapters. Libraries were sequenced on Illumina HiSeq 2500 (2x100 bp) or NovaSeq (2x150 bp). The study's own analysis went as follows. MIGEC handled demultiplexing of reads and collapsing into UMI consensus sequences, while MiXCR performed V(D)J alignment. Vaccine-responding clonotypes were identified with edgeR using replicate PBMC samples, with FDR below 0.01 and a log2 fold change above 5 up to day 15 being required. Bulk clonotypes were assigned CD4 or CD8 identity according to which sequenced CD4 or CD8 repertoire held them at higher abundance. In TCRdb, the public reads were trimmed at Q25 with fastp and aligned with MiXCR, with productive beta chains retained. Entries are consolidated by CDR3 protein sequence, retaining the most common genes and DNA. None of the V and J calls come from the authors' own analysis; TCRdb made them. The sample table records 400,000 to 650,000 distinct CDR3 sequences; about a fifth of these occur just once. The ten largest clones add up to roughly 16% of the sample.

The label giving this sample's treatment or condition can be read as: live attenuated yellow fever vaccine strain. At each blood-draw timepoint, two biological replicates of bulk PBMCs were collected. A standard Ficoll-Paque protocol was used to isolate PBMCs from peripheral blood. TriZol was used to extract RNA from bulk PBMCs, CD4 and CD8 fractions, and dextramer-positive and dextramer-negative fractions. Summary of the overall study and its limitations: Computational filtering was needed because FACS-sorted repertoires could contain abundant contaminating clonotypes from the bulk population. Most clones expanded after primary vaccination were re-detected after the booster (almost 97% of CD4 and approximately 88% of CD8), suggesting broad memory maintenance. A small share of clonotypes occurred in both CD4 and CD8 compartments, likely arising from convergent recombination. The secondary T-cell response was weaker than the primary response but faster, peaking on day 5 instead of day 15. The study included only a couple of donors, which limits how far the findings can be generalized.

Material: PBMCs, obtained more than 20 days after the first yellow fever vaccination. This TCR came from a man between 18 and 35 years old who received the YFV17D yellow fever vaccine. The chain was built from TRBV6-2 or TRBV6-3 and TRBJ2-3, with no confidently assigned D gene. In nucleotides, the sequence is TGTGCCAGCAGGACCGCTAGCACAGATACGCAGTATTTT. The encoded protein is CASRTASTDTQYF.